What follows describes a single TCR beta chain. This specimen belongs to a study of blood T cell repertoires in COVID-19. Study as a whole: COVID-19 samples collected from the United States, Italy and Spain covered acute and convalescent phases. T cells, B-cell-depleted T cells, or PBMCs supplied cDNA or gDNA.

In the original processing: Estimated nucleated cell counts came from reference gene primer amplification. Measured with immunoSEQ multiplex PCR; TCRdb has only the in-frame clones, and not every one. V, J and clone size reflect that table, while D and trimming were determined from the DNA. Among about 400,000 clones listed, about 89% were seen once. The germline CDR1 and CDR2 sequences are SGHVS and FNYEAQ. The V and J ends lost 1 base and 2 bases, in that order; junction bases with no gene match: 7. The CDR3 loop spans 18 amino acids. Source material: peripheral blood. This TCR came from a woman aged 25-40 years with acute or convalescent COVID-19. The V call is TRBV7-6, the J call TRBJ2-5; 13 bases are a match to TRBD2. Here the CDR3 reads CASSLELAGGVLQETQYF. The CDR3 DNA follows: TGTGCCAGCAGCTTAGAACTAGCGGGGGGGGTCTTACAAGAGACCCAGTACTTC.